This entry lists 3 T cell receptor beta chains sequenced from one sample in a study of CD8+CD57+ T cells in acquired aplastic anemia. The study profiled TCR beta VDJ and CDR3 using genomic DNA as template. TCRdb used MiXCR to reprocess the reads, holding one entry per CDR3 protein. The sample holds about 190,000 distinct CDR3 sequences, roughly half seen once. The sequencing sample was made of sorted CD4+, CD8+, or CD8+CD57+ T cells (not recorded which) from PBMCs. These receptors all come from a human donor in good health, serving as a control.

The J gene is TRBJ1-3, the V gene TRBV19, with D unclear. This CDR3 spans 13 amino acids. Germline CDR1 LNHDA, CDR2 SQIVND (reference sequence). The V and J ends lost 9 bases and 2 bases respectively, with 11 bases between them. The CDR3 region is CASSKVTGNTIYF. CDR3 DNA: TGTGCCAGCTCAAAAGTCACTGGAAACACCATATATTTT.

There are a few counts of this clonotype. The V gene is TRBV9, the J gene TRBJ1-2; D is perhaps TRBD1 (6 bases). CDR1 SGDLS and CDR2 YYNGEE come from the germline V gene. V gave up 0 bases and J gave up 6 bases, with 12 bases separating them. The CDR3 runs to 14 residues. In DNA, the CDR3 is TGTGCCAGCAGCGTAGACGGGGCAGGGGATGGCTACACCTTC. Amino acid sequence: CASSVDGAGDGYTF. Supplemented by reference TRBV9 and TRBJ1-2, the full variable domain reads DSGVTQTPKHLITATGQRVTLRCSPRSGDLSVYWYQQSLDQGLQFLIQYYNGEERAKGNILERFSAQQFPDLHSELNLSSLELGDSALYFCASSVDGAGDGYTFGSGTRLTVV.

The chain employs TRBV24-1 and TRBJ2-7; 7 bases agree with TRBD1. Unmatched junction bases numbered 7, after V lost 5 bases and J lost 4 bases. This CDR3 comprises 14 residues. CDR1 and CDR2 from the germline V gene are KGHDR and SFDVKD. CDR3 sequence (DNA): TGTGCCACCAGTGCACCCTCGGGACAGTACGAGCAGTACTTC. Translated, it gives CATSAPSGQYEQYF.